This TCR beta chain was observed in a study of blood T cell repertoires in COVID-19. Study background: From the United States, Italy and Spain came samples of acute and convalescent COVID-19.

Trimming took 5 bases from V and 0 from J, leaving 14 bases between them. The CDR3 contains 16 residues. Germline CDR1 and CDR2: SGHNT and YYREEE (reference sequence). Method: immunoSEQ multiplex PCR; TCRdb's copy keeps in-frame clones and lacks some. There are under 200,000 clones in the sample; over 70% occur only once, and around 2.7% lies in the top ten. The clonotype originates from a man in his sixties or seventies with acute or convalescent COVID-19. The material sequenced was peripheral blood. V usage is TRBV5-4 and J usage is TRBJ2-2; D is perhaps TRBD2 (6 bases). The DNA of the CDR3 is TGTGCCAGCAGAGCCGGGGGAAGCCCGAACACCGGGGAGCTGTTTTTT. Encoded protein: CASRAGGSPNTGELFF.